The next 22 T cell receptor beta chains were all read from a single sample in a study of type 1 regulatory T cells. TCRdb redid the calling of the reads with MiXCR, one entry per CDR3 protein. The sample includes about 100,000 distinct CDR3 sequences, 31% of them seen just once. The sample was CD4+ T cells, either the whole sample or a sorted fraction (not recorded which). Receptors were obtained from a human donor in good health.

The chain joins TRBV7-8 to TRBJ2-4; 10 positions agree with TRBD2. V trimming: 5 bases; J trimming: 2 bases; junction bases outside the gene matches: 6. Germline CDR1 and CDR2: SGHVS and FQNEAQ. This CDR3 comprises 16 residues. The CDR3 nucleotides are TGTGCCAGCAGCCTACAAGCGGGAGGGCCCAAAAACATTCAGTACTTC. The encoded protein is CASSLQAGGPKNIQYF.

The chain couples TRBV11-2 to TRBJ2-2, with D perhaps TRBD2 (6 bases). The CDR3 has 14 residues. Germline V lookup: CDR1 SGHAT, CDR2 FQNNGV. V lost 1 base and J lost 7, with 10 bases in between. The DNA of the CDR3 is TGTGCCAGCAGCTTAGTAGGAGGGATCGGGGAGCTGTTTTTT. Translated, it gives CASSLVGGIGELFF.

This clonotype has more than one count but fewer than ten. The chain has TRBV7-6 and TRBJ1-4; TRBD1 matches at 8 bases. CDR3 length equals 16 residues. Germline trimming cut 5 bases from V and 3 bases from J; bases unmatched to any gene: 8. Looked up from germline, CDR1 is SGHVS and CDR2 is FNYEAQ. The CDR3 DNA reads TGTGCCAGCAGCCAGGACAGGGCCGGGGCTAATGAAAAACTGTTTTTT. The encoded protein is CASSQDRAGANEKLFF.

This chain uses TRBV20-1 with TRBJ1-5; tentatively, D is TRBD1 (6 bases). The CDR3 is made up of 13 amino acids. The V gene's germline CDR1 is DFQATT and CDR2 SNEGSKA (reference sequence). Trimming removed 1 base at V and 4 bases at J, with 8 bases between. This CDR3 reads CSARVGANQPQHF. Here the CDR3 DNA reads TGCAGTGCTAGAGTGGGGGCGAATCAGCCCCAGCATTTT.

Only a few counts were recorded for this clonotype. The rearrangement links TRBV20-1 to TRBJ2-3; 10 bases align to TRBD2. The CDR3 is 16 residues long. Germline V gives CDR1 DFQATT, CDR2 SNEGSKA (reference sequence). V trimming: 2 bases; J trimming: 4 bases; junction bases outside the gene matches: 9. For the CDR3, the DNA is TGCAGTGCTAGATCCCCCGGGCTAGCGGGAGCAGATACGCAGTATTTT. It codes for CSARSPGLAGADTQYF.

V gene TRBV7-9 combines with J gene TRBJ2-5; D is possibly TRBD1 (7 bases). With 1 base removed from V and 5 bases from J, the gap between germline ends came to 26 bases. The V gene's germline CDR1 is SEHNR and CDR2 FQNEAQ (reference sequence). The CDR3 has 19 amino acids. The CDR3 nucleotides are TGTGCCAGCAGCTTAGGAGGCGGTTCGAGGGGGCTCGGAGGGGAGACCCAGTACTTC. It codes for CASSLGGGSRGLGGETQYF.

This clonotype was seen a few times. The rearrangement uses TRBV9 and TRBJ1-1; possible D gene TRBD1, 5 bases. Germline-derived CDR1 and CDR2 are SGDLS and YYNGEE. V lost 5 bases to trimming and J lost 4 bases, with 18 bases between them. This CDR3 spans 15 amino acids. CDR3 sequence reads: CASSGGVVGSTEAFF. For the CDR3, the DNA is TGTGCCAGCAGTGGGGGGGTTGTGGGGAGCACTGAAGCTTTCTTT. Variable domain in full (rest from reference TRBV9 and TRBJ1-1): DSGVTQTPKHLITATGQRVTLRCSPRSGDLSVYWYQQSLDQGLQFLIQYYNGEERAKGNILERFSAQQFPDLHSELNLSSLELGDSALYFCASSGGVVGSTEAFFGQGTRLTVV.

This clonotype was seen a handful of times. The CDR3 nucleotides read TGTGCCAGCACCCGGGGGGGACAGGGGAACTATGGCTACACCTTC. Translating it yields CASTRGGQGNYGYTF. The genes are TRBV5-4 and TRBJ1-2, with 10 bases lining up with TRBD1. This CDR3 is 15 amino acids long. Trimming cost V 6 bases and J 2 bases; bases outside gene matches: 7. Germline V gene sequence: CDR1 SGHNT, CDR2 YYREEE (reference sequence). Looking up the rest from reference TRBV5-4 and TRBJ1-2 gives the full variable domain: ETGVTQSPTHLIKTRGQQVTLRCSSQSGHNTVSWYQQALGQGPQFIFQYYREEENGRGNFPPRFSGLQFPNYSSELNVNALELDDSALYLCASTRGGQGNYGYTFGSGTRLTVV.

This chain connects TRBV18 to TRBJ2-7, with 8 nucleotides matching TRBD1. This CDR3 has 15 residues. The V and J ends lost 5 bases and 2 bases, in that order; junction bases with no gene match: 8. Germline V gene lookup returns CDR1 KGHSH and CDR2 LQKENI. The CDR3 region has the DNA TGTGCCAGCTCAGGCGACAGGGGTATAACCTACGAGCAGTACTTC. Translation gives CASSGDRGITYEQYF.

V gene TRBV7-2 combines with J gene TRBJ1-1, with D unresolved. Deletions cut 5 bases from V and 3 bases from J, with 10 bases between. Per the germline V gene, CDR1 is SGHTA and CDR2 is FQGNSA. The CDR3 covers 13 residues. CDR3 sequence reads: CASSRRSDTEAFF. CDR3 nucleotides: TGTGCCAGCAGCCGAAGATCGGACACTGAAGCTTTCTTT.

The chain carries TRBV5-1 and TRBJ2-5; 8 positions match TRBD2. After removal of 3 bases from V and 1 base from J, the junction contained 14 bases not matched to a gene. This CDR3 spans 18 amino acids. CDR1 and CDR2 from the germline V gene are SGHRS and YFSETQ. CDR3 protein: CASSWRGSQREIQETQYF. The CDR3 DNA is TGCGCCAGCAGCTGGCGGGGCAGCCAGCGGGAGATCCAAGAGACCCAGTACTTC.

This clonotype was detected many times. The chain recombines TRBV10-3 with TRBJ2-3, with a weak D call TRBD1 (6 bases). The ends were cut back, 3 bases at V and 1 base at J, with 20 bases in the middle. Germline assignment: CDR1 ENHRY and CDR2 SYGVKD. This CDR3 has 18 residues. CDR3 residues: CAISDPFTGRQGTDTQYF. The CDR3 coding sequence is TGTGCCATCAGTGATCCATTTACGGGGAGACAGGGCACAGATACGCAGTATTTT.

This clonotype was recorded a few times. The chain uses TRBV20-1 and TRBJ2-7; D remains unclear. CDR3 length: 13 residues. The V end was cut by 4 bases, the J end by 0 bases, with 10 bases between. The V gene's germline CDR1 is DFQATT and CDR2 SNEGSKA (reference sequence). CDR3 DNA sequence: TGCAGTGCTACGCGACCGAGCTCCTACGAGCAGTACTTC. Encoded protein: CSATRPSSYEQYF.

This clonotype was counted only a few times. CDR3 nucleotide sequence: TGTGCCAGCAGCAACTATTTAGATACGCAGTATTTT. Protein product: CASSNYLDTQYF. This rearrangement joins TRBV14 to TRBJ2-3; D is uncertain. Germline-derived CDR1 and CDR2 are SGHDN and FVKESK. V was pared by 5 bases and J by 5 bases, with 8 bases between. The CDR3 has 12 residues.

This clonotype was detected only a few times. The chain links TRBV3-1 to TRBJ2-6, with 9 bases fitting TRBD1. CDR1 and CDR2 from the germline V gene are LGHDT and YNNKEL (reference sequence). The CDR3 totals 16 residues. V lost 4 bases to trimming and J lost 2 bases; unmatched junction nucleotides: 3. DNA for the CDR3: TGTGCCAGCAGCCCATGGACAGGGGCTGGGGCCAACGTCCTGACTTTC. Translating it yields CASSPWTGAGANVLTF. Looking up the rest from reference TRBV3-1 and TRBJ2-6 gives the full variable domain: DTAVSQTPKYLVTQMGNDKSIKCEQNLGHDTMYWYKQDSKKFLKIMFSYNNKELIINETVPNRFSPKSPDKAHLNLHINSLELGDSAVYFCASSPWTGAGANVLTFGAGSRLTVL.

The chain has TRBV4-1 and TRBJ2-5, with D uncertain. This CDR3 spans 15 amino acids. The germline V gene has CDR1 MGHRA and CDR2 YSYEKL. V shed 1 base and J shed 2 bases, with 11 bases lying between them. The CDR3 loop reads CASSQGETEQETQYF. CDR3 DNA sequence: TGCGCCAGCAGCCAAGGAGAGACGGAACAAGAGACCCAGTACTTC.

V usage is TRBV5-1 and J usage is TRBJ2-7; TRBD1 matches 8 bases. V shed 4 bases and J 2 bases; nucleotides not matched to a gene: 11. Looked up from germline, CDR1 is SGHRS and CDR2 is YFSETQ. The CDR3 has 16 amino acids. The CDR3 loop is CASSPEPTGQAYEQYF. CDR3 DNA: TGCGCCAGCAGCCCGGAACCTACGGGACAGGCCTACGAGCAGTACTTC.

The V gene is TRBV20-1, the J gene TRBJ2-2; D might be TRBD1 (5 bases). V was clipped by 0 bases and J by 3 bases, with 11 bases between them. There are 15 residues in the CDR3. Germline CDR1 is DFQATT and CDR2 is SNEGSKA (reference sequence). CDR3: CSAREGRTHTGELFF. CDR3 sequence (DNA): TGCAGTGCTAGAGAAGGCAGGACACACACCGGGGAGCTGTTTTTT.

V and J are TRBV5-4 and TRBJ2-4; the match to TRBD1 covers 7 bases. After removal of 7 bases from V and 2 bases from J, the junction contained 6 bases not matched to a gene. Germline assignment: CDR1 SGHNT and CDR2 YYREEE (reference sequence). This CDR3 is built from 14 residues. CDR3 bases: TGTGCCAGCCGCTGGGGACAGTCCAAAAACATTCAGTACTTC. Protein: CASRWGQSKNIQYF.

This rearrangement joins TRBV19 to TRBJ2-7, with D tentatively TRBD2 (6 bases). V was pared by 5 bases and J by 6 bases, with 14 bases between. This CDR3 is built from 13 residues. CDR1 LNHDA and CDR2 SQIVND come from the germline V gene (reference sequence). Written as DNA, the CDR3 is TGTGCCAGTAGTCTCGGGGGATTCGCCGAGCAGTACTTC. As protein: CASSLGGFAEQYF.

CDR3 residues: CASSHKETQYF. As DNA, the CDR3 is TGTGCCAGCAGTCATAAAGAGACCCAGTACTTC. The V gene is TRBV28, the J gene TRBJ2-5; unclear D gene. Trimming took 5 bases from V and 3 from J, leaving 4 bases between them. The CDR3 is 11 amino acids. CDR1 and CDR2 (germline): MDHEN, SYDVKM.

The CDR3 region has the DNA TGCGCCAGCAGGCCCCCAGGGGCGGAAAGCACAGATACGCAGTATTTT. Translated: CASRPPGAESTDTQYF. This chain joins TRBV5-1 and TRBJ2-3; possible D gene TRBD1, 6 bases. The CDR3 runs to 16 residues. CDR1 SGHRS and CDR2 YFSETQ come from the germline V gene. V was clipped by 5 bases and J by 0 bases, with 16 bases between them.